The present entry profiles one TCR beta chain with its context. Germline lookup yields CDR1 LNHDA and CDR2 SQIVND (reference sequence). The V and J ends lost 3 bases and 4 bases, in that order; junction bases with no gene match: 8. There are 16 residues in the CDR3. These data belong to a study of blood T cell repertoires in COVID-19. Produced via immunoSEQ multiplex PCR; TCRdb's table is partial and in-frame only. This table holds 160,000 or so clones, around four fifths found once. The sequence was collected from a woman aged 45-59 years who had recovered from COVID-19. Sequenced material: PBMCs or T cells enriched from blood (not recorded which). This chain connects TRBV19 to TRBJ2-2; 7 bases match TRBD1. The CDR3 loop is CASSIILTGVTGELFF. In nucleotides, the CDR3 is TGTGCCAGTAGTATCATATTAACAGGGGTCACCGGGGAGCTGTTTTTT.